This is a list of T cell receptor beta chains from one sample in a study of Tregs in tolerant kidney transplant recipients. The data were produced by immunoSEQ multiplex PCR, yet TCRdb's version contains in-frame clones alone and is incomplete. The sample records some 100,000 clones, roughly 92% being singletons. Sequencing was done on a sample of CD4+ T cells from blood. These receptors all come from a human donor in good health. Both conserved end residues are part of each CDR3. A D gene is named only where the DNA matches it firmly. Clone size is not always given. Where it is, it says once, few, many or a class for expanded clones.

CDR3nt: TGTGCCAGCAGCGACCCCAGGGCGAACACTGAAGCTTTCTTT
CDR3aa: CASSDPRANTEAFF
d_gene: NA
len: 14
v_gene: TRBV4-2
j_gene: TRBJ1-1
abundance: NA

CDR3nt: TGTGCCAGCTCACTCCAGAGAGCGCAAAGCACAGATACGCAGTATTTT
CDR3aa: CASSLQRAQSTDTQYF
d_gene: NA
len: 16
v_gene: TRBV18
j_gene: TRBJ2-3
abundance: NA

CDR3nt: TGCAGCGTTGAAAGGCAGGGGCGTGAGACCCAGTACTTC
CDR3aa: CSVERQGRETQYF
d_gene: NA
len: 13
v_gene: TRBV29-1
j_gene: TRBJ2-5
abundance: NA

CDR3nt: TGTGCCAGTAGGCCAGGGGGCACAGATACGCAGTATTTT
CDR3aa: CASRPGGTDTQYF
d_gene: NA
len: 13
v_gene: TRBV19
j_gene: TRBJ2-3
abundance: NA

CDR3nt: TGTGCCAGTAGTACCCCCCGGGACAGGGGGAACTATGGCTACACCTTC
CDR3aa: CASSTPRDRGNYGYTF
d_gene: TRBD1
len: 16
v_gene: TRBV19
j_gene: TRBJ1-2
abundance: NA

CDR3nt: TGTGCCAGCAGCTTCTCCGGGACAGGGGACTACGAGCAGTACTTC
CDR3aa: CASSFSGTGDYEQYF
d_gene: TRBD1
len: 15
v_gene: TRBV7-2
j_gene: TRBJ2-7
abundance: once

CDR3nt: TGTGCCAGCAGCTTAAAGACTAGTAGCGAGCAGTTCTTC
CDR3aa: CASSLKTSSEQFF
d_gene: NA
len: 13
v_gene: TRBV7-9
j_gene: TRBJ2-1
abundance: NA

CDR3nt: TGTGCCAGTAGGGACAGGGGTGGGACAGATACGCAGTATTTT
CDR3aa: CASRDRGGTDTQYF
d_gene: TRBD1
len: 14
v_gene: TRBV19
j_gene: TRBJ2-3
abundance: NA

CDR3nt: TGTGCCAGCAGTTCCGGGACAGGAGTTTACAATGAGCAGTTCTTC
CDR3aa: CASSSGTGVYNEQFF
d_gene: TRBD1
len: 15
v_gene: TRBV7-7
j_gene: TRBJ2-1
abundance: NA

CDR3nt: TGTGCCAGCTCACCTCTCGGGACTAGCGGGAGTTCTTACAATGAGCAGTTCTTC
CDR3aa: CASSPLGTSGSSYNEQFF
d_gene: TRBD2
len: 18
v_gene: TRBV18
j_gene: TRBJ2-1
abundance: NA

CDR3nt: TGTGCCAGCTCACAGGCACAGGCGAACACCGGGGAGCTGTTTTTT
CDR3aa: CASSQAQANTGELFF
d_gene: NA
len: 15
v_gene: TRBV18
j_gene: TRBJ2-2
abundance: NA

CDR3nt: TGTGCCATCAGTGCCGTGGACGGAGCTGAAGCTTTCTTT
CDR3aa: CAISAVDGAEAFF
d_gene: NA
len: 13
v_gene: TRBV10-3
j_gene: TRBJ1-1
abundance: once

CDR3nt: TGTGCCAGCTCACCAGCGGCAGGGAGGGAGACCCAGTACTTC
CDR3aa: CASSPAAGRETQYF
d_gene: NA
len: 14
v_gene: TRBV18
j_gene: TRBJ2-5
abundance: NA

CDR3nt: TGTGCCAGCCTGATTGGACTAGCGGCCACCGGGGAGCTGTTTTTT
CDR3aa: CASLIGLAATGELFF
d_gene: TRBD2
len: 15
v_gene: TRBV6-1
j_gene: TRBJ2-2
abundance: NA

CDR3nt: TGTGCCAGCAGTGTCAGGGTAAAAGAGACCCAGTACTTC
CDR3aa: CASSVRVKETQYF
d_gene: NA
len: 13
v_gene: TRBV25-1
j_gene: TRBJ2-5
abundance: NA

CDR3nt: TGCGCCAGCAGCCAAGATTGGCGGAGCTCCTATAATTCACCCCTCCACTTT
CDR3aa: CASSQDWRSSYNSPLHF
d_gene: NA
len: 17
v_gene: TRBV4-1
j_gene: TRBJ1-6
abundance: NA

CDR3nt: TGTGCCAGTAGTAGGAACCCTAATGAAAAACTGTTTTTT
CDR3aa: CASSRNPNEKLFF
d_gene: NA
len: 13
v_gene: TRBV19
j_gene: TRBJ1-4
abundance: NA

CDR3nt: TGCGCCAGCAGGCGGGACAGGGGACAGCCCCAGCATTTT
CDR3aa: CASRRDRGQPQHF
d_gene: TRBD1
len: 13
v_gene: TRBV5-1
j_gene: TRBJ1-5
abundance: NA

CDR3nt: TGTGCCAGCACTACGGGACTAGCGGGGGTCCCCCGACGCACAGATACGCAGTATTTT
CDR3aa: CASTTGLAGVPRRTDTQYF
d_gene: TRBD2
len: 19
v_gene: TRBV2
j_gene: TRBJ2-3
abundance: NA

CDR3nt: TGTGCCTCCCAGGGTCCCTACGAGCAGTACTTC
CDR3aa: CASQGPYEQYF
d_gene: NA
len: 11
v_gene: TRBV30
j_gene: TRBJ2-7
abundance: NA

CDR3nt: TGCAGCGCCGCTCGTGCGACTAGCACAGATACGCAGTATTTT
CDR3aa: CSAARATSTDTQYF
d_gene: NA
len: 14
v_gene: TRBV29-1
j_gene: TRBJ2-3
abundance: NA

CDR3nt: TGCGCCAGCAGTAAGGACATCGCCGTGGTGACCCAGTACTTC
CDR3aa: CASSKDIAVVTQYF
d_gene: NA
len: 14
v_gene: TRBV5-1
j_gene: TRBJ2-5
abundance: NA

CDR3nt: TGTGCCAGCTCACCGGACAGGGGGAATTCACCCCTCCACTTT
CDR3aa: CASSPDRGNSPLHF
d_gene: TRBD1
len: 14
v_gene: TRBV18
j_gene: TRBJ1-6
abundance: NA

CDR3nt: TGTGCCAGCAGCGTTTACCCGGGGAGGAATGAGCAGTTCTTC
CDR3aa: CASSVYPGRNEQFF
d_gene: NA
len: 14
v_gene: TRBV9
j_gene: TRBJ2-1
abundance: NA

CDR3nt: TGTGCCAGCAGTTTTAGTCTCTCGGGGACCGGGGAGCTGTTTTTT
CDR3aa: CASSFSLSGTGELFF
d_gene: NA
len: 15
v_gene: TRBV27
j_gene: TRBJ2-2
abundance: NA

CDR3nt: TGTGCCAGCAGCCAATGGGACGGCTATGGCTACACCTTC
CDR3aa: CASSQWDGYGYTF
d_gene: NA
len: 13
v_gene: TRBV14
j_gene: TRBJ1-2
abundance: few

CDR3nt: TGTGCCAGCAGCTTCTCGACAGGGCGGGGAAACACCATATATTTT
CDR3aa: CASSFSTGRGNTIYF
d_gene: TRBD1
len: 15
v_gene: TRBV5-6
j_gene: TRBJ1-3
abundance: NA

CDR3nt: TGCGCCAGCAGGGGGGACAGGGGATCCACTGAAGCTTTCTTT
CDR3aa: CASRGDRGSTEAFF
d_gene: TRBD1
len: 14
v_gene: TRBV10-1
j_gene: TRBJ1-1
abundance: NA

CDR3nt: TGTGCCAGCAGTAACCAAGAGACCCAGTACTTC
CDR3aa: CASSNQETQYF
d_gene: NA
len: 11
v_gene: TRBV6-5
j_gene: TRBJ2-5
abundance: NA

CDR3nt: TGTGCCAGCAGCTTAGTCCGGGGTACGGATACGCAGTATTTT
CDR3aa: CASSLVRGTDTQYF
d_gene: NA
len: 14
v_gene: TRBV7-6
j_gene: TRBJ2-3
abundance: NA

CDR3nt: TGCGCCAGCAGCTTGGGGACAGCTATGTCCGGGGAGCTGTTTTTT
CDR3aa: CASSLGTAMSGELFF
d_gene: NA
len: 15
v_gene: TRBV5-1
j_gene: TRBJ2-2
abundance: NA

CDR3nt: TGCGCCAGCAAGATTCAGGGGGGCTCCTACGAGCAGTACTTC
CDR3aa: CASKIQGGSYEQYF
d_gene: NA
len: 14
v_gene: TRBV4-1
j_gene: TRBJ2-7
abundance: NA

CDR3nt: TGTGCCAGCAGCTTAGAGCGGGAGTGGAATGAGCAGTTCTTC
CDR3aa: CASSLEREWNEQFF
d_gene: TRBD2
len: 14
v_gene: TRBV7-9
j_gene: TRBJ2-1
abundance: NA

CDR3nt: TGTGCCAGCAGCTTAAGGGGACGGTATCAGCCCCAGCATTTT
CDR3aa: CASSLRGRYQPQHF
d_gene: NA
len: 14
v_gene: TRBV7-2
j_gene: TRBJ1-5
abundance: NA

CDR3nt: TGCGCCAGCAGTGAGGCAAGGGAGAGTCTTCAGTACTTC
CDR3aa: CASSEARESLQYF
d_gene: NA
len: 13
v_gene: TRBV10-2
j_gene: TRBJ2-4
abundance: NA

CDR3nt: TGCGCCAGCAGCTTGGCAGGGGTGGTAGAGACCCAGTACTTC
CDR3aa: CASSLAGVVETQYF
d_gene: NA
len: 14
v_gene: TRBV5-1
j_gene: TRBJ2-5
abundance: NA

CDR3nt: TGTGCCAGCAGTCGTTTCAGGGGTGGTGAAGCTTTCTTT
CDR3aa: CASSRFRGGEAFF
d_gene: NA
len: 13
v_gene: TRBV6-5
j_gene: TRBJ1-1
abundance: NA

CDR3nt: TGTGCCAGCAGCTTGGGATCGGCGAGCGGGGTACTTAAGCAGTACTTC
CDR3aa: CASSLGSASGVLKQYF
d_gene: TRBD2
len: 16
v_gene: TRBV5-6
j_gene: TRBJ2-7
abundance: NA

CDR3nt: TGTGCCAGTAGCCTCTTGTTGGGACAGGGGAACAATGAGCAGTTCTTC
CDR3aa: CASSLLLGQGNNEQFF
d_gene: TRBD1
len: 16
v_gene: TRBV19
j_gene: TRBJ2-1
abundance: NA

CDR3nt: TGTGCCACCAGCATCCCCCCCCTAGGTTTCTCTGGAAACACCATATATTTT
CDR3aa: CATSIPPLGFSGNTIYF
d_gene: NA
len: 17
v_gene: TRBV15
j_gene: TRBJ1-3
abundance: NA

CDR3nt: TGTGCCAGCAGTTACGACAGGGAGGGGGAAAAACTGTTTTTT
CDR3aa: CASSYDREGEKLFF
d_gene: TRBD1
len: 14
v_gene: TRBV28
j_gene: TRBJ1-4
abundance: NA

CDR3nt: TGTGCCAGCAGTTTAATTGGTAGCGGACCCGGCGAGCAGTACTTC
CDR3aa: CASSLIGSGPGEQYF
d_gene: NA
len: 15
v_gene: TRBV27
j_gene: TRBJ2-7
abundance: few

CDR3nt: TGTGCCAGCAGCTTCTCTATACAGGGGAGGCTTCTTGGCAATGAGCAGTTCTTC
CDR3aa: CASSFSIQGRLLGNEQFF
d_gene: NA
len: 18
v_gene: TRBV7-6
j_gene: TRBJ2-1
abundance: once

CDR3nt: TGCGCCAGCAGCTTGGCCGTGGGAGGACGAACTGAAGCTTTCTTT
CDR3aa: CASSLAVGGRTEAFF
d_gene: NA
len: 15
v_gene: TRBV5-1
j_gene: TRBJ1-1
abundance: once

CDR3nt: TGTGCCAGCACCCCGGGGGGAGTATCCTACGAGCAGTACTTC
CDR3aa: CASTPGGVSYEQYF
d_gene: TRBD2
len: 14
v_gene: TRBV6-1
j_gene: TRBJ2-7
abundance: once

CDR3nt: TGTGCCAGCAGCGTAGCTGGGACTACCGTAGATACGCAGTATTTT
CDR3aa: CASSVAGTTVDTQYF
d_gene: TRBD2
len: 15
v_gene: TRBV9
j_gene: TRBJ2-3
abundance: NA

CDR3nt: TGTGCCAGCAACCTGGGACAGGGAAGGCACGAGCAGTACTTC
CDR3aa: CASNLGQGRHEQYF
d_gene: TRBD1
len: 14
v_gene: TRBV6-6
j_gene: TRBJ2-7
abundance: NA

CDR3nt: TGTGCCAGCAGTTTCGGCACCTCCAATGAGCAGTTCTTC
CDR3aa: CASSFGTSNEQFF
d_gene: NA
len: 13
v_gene: TRBV27
j_gene: TRBJ2-1
abundance: NA

CDR3nt: TGTGCCAGCAGCCTGCGGACAGGGGGCAACTATGGCTACACCTTC
CDR3aa: CASSLRTGGNYGYTF
d_gene: TRBD1
len: 15
v_gene: TRBV4-2
j_gene: TRBJ1-2
abundance: NA

CDR3nt: TGTGCCAGCACACAGCCTGGGGCCAACGTCCTGACTTTC
CDR3aa: CASTQPGANVLTF
d_gene: NA
len: 13
v_gene: TRBV6-5
j_gene: TRBJ2-6
abundance: NA